Sequencing of this T cell receptor (beta chain) was carried out in a study of cytomegalovirus exposure and HLA in healthy donors. A word on this clone: Its cognate antigen is unknown. Other nucleotide sequences from this sample produce the same CDR3.

Germline CDR1 and CDR2: SGHNT and YYREEE (reference sequence). Trimming pared 3 bases from V and 8 bases from J, leaving 14 bases between. CDR3 length: 13 amino acids. Primers for the PCR totalled 60 Vbeta and 13 Jbeta. This table comes from immunoSEQ multiplex PCR, and its TCRdb copy is limited to in-frame clones, with some not included. The sample includes some 180,000 clones, 70% to 85% of them seen just once. The study, taken as a whole, reports: A few CMV-associated chains were confirmed in vitro to be specific for CMV antigens. Later examination showed HLA-associated TCR beta chains had greater clonal expansion than equally common others. Earlier results showed most TCR beta V segments being productive about 87% or about 30% of the time.

V is TRBV5-4 and J is TRBJ1-2; the D is unclear. The sample comprised PBMCs. The TCR originated in a woman aged 60 to 75 in good health and CMV-seropositive. The CDR3 DNA is TGTGCCAGCAGCTACGACAATCTACCCGGCTACACCTTC. This codes for CASSYDNLPGYTF.